This T cell receptor (beta chain) was captured in a study of blood T cell repertoires in COVID-19. As for the study in general: Collection of acute and convalescent COVID-19 samples took place in the United States, Italy and Spain. PBMCs, B-cell-depleted T cells, or T cells provided the cDNA or gDNA that made up the material.

Only a few counts were recorded for this clone. Germline values: CDR1 SGHTA, CDR2 FQGNSA. This CDR3 spans 19 amino acids. With V trimmed by 6 bases and J by 2 bases, 16 bases remained unmatched. In the original processing: It was from reference gene primer amplification that nucleated cell counts were estimated. Some clones are missing from TCRdb's copy, which holds only in-frame ones; the method was immunoSEQ multiplex PCR. V, J and clone size were drawn from that table, and D and trimming were deduced from the DNA. The sample contains about 90,000 clones, roughly nine tenths of which appear only once.

Input material: peripheral blood. The chain couples TRBV7-2 to TRBJ1-5; TRBD1 matches 10 bases. The clonotype was recovered from a male donor with acute or convalescent COVID-19. The DNA for the CDR3 is TGTGCCAGCAGTCTTAGGAGCGGGACAGGGGTTGTTGGCAATCAGCCCCAGCATTTT. Translation gives CASSLRSGTGVVGNQPQHF.